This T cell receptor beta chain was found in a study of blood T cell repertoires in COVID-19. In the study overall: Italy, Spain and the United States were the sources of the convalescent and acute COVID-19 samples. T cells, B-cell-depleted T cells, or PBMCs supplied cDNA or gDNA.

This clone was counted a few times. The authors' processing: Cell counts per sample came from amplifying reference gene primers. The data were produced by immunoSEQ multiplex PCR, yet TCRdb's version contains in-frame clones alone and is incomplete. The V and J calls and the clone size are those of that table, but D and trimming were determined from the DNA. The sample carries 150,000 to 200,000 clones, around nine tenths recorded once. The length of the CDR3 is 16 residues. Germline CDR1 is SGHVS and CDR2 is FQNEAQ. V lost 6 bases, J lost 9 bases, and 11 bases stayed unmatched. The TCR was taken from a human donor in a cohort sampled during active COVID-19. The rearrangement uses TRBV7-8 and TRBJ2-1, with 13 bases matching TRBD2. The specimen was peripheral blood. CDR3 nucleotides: TGTGCCAGCAGTCCGAGGGGACTAGCGGGATTTGTTGAGCAGTTCTTC. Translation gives CASSPRGLAGFVEQFF.